A selection of T cell receptor beta chains follows, all from one sample in a study of Ad26.COV2.S vaccination and SARS-CoV-2 variants. Generated by immunoSEQ multiplex PCR, the TCRdb table keeps only in-frame clones and is missing some. The sample lists hundreds of thousands of clones; approximately 90% were seen once. This specimen was peripheral blood, taken in a trial of Ad26.COV2.S vaccine versus placebo. All receptors derive from a person between 18 and 65 years old who received the Ad26.COV2.S COVID-19 vaccine or a placebo. CDR3s include the opening cysteine and the closing phenylalanine or tryptophan. The D gene is left open where the match is weak. Not all rows give a size; the values are once, few, many and, for expanded clones, a class.

j_gene: TRBJ2-7
abundance: NA
v_gene: TRBV19
d_gene: NA
len: 13
CDR3aa: CASNRGRSYEQYF
CDR3nt: TGTGCCAGTAATCGTGGCAGATCCTACGAGCAGTACTTC

j_gene: TRBJ1-2
abundance: NA
v_gene: TRBV4-1
d_gene: TRBD1
len: 14
CDR3aa: CASSQADRGAGYTF
CDR3nt: TGCGCCAGCAGCCAAGCAGACAGGGGGGCTGGCTACACCTTC

j_gene: TRBJ2-1
abundance: NA
v_gene: TRBV7-2
d_gene: NA
len: 14
CDR3aa: CASSRPLRGNEQFF
CDR3nt: TGTGCCAGCAGTCGCCCACTCAGGGGAAATGAGCAGTTCTTC

j_gene: TRBJ1-3
abundance: NA
v_gene: TRBV7-2
d_gene: TRBD1
len: 14
CDR3aa: CASSLGDSPNTIYF
CDR3nt: TGTGCCAGCAGCTTGGGGGACAGTCCAAACACCATATATTTT

j_gene: TRBJ1-2
abundance: NA
v_gene: TRBV28
d_gene: NA
len: 15
CDR3aa: CASSTDSRHPYGYTF
CDR3nt: TGTGCCAGCAGTACTGACAGCCGACACCCCTATGGCTACACCTTC

j_gene: TRBJ1-2
abundance: NA
v_gene: TRBV6-5
d_gene: NA
len: 14
CDR3aa: CASSTSRRIRGYTF
CDR3nt: TGTGCCAGCAGCACCAGCCGAAGGATCCGTGGCTACACCTTC

j_gene: TRBJ1-1
abundance: NA
v_gene: TRBV27
d_gene: NA
len: 14
CDR3aa: CASSRGQLNTEAFF
CDR3nt: TGTGCCAGCAGTCGAGGACAGCTGAACACTGAAGCTTTCTTT

j_gene: TRBJ2-7
abundance: NA
v_gene: TRBV19
d_gene: NA
len: 13
CDR3aa: CASSLPGGYEQYF
CDR3nt: TGTGCCAGTAGTTTACCGGGTGGTTACGAGCAGTACTTC

j_gene: TRBJ2-5
abundance: NA
v_gene: TRBV3-1/TRBV3-2
d_gene: NA
len: 11
CDR3aa: CASSQEETQYF
CDR3nt: TGTGCCAGCAGCCAAGAAGAGACCCAGTACTTC

j_gene: TRBJ1-5
abundance: NA
v_gene: TRBV5-1
d_gene: NA
len: 13
CDR3aa: CARGEEKNQPQHF
CDR3nt: TGCGCCAGGGGGGAAGAGAAGAATCAGCCCCAGCATTTT

j_gene: TRBJ2-7
abundance: once
v_gene: TRBV5-6
d_gene: NA
len: 17
CDR3aa: CASSLPKIRDKSYEQYF
CDR3nt: TGTGCCAGCAGTCTTCCTAAAATCCGGGACAAGTCCTACGAGCAGTACTTC

j_gene: TRBJ2-3
abundance: NA
v_gene: TRBV5-6
d_gene: TRBD2
len: 16
CDR3aa: CASSLAASGGLDTQYF
CDR3nt: TGTGCCAGCAGCTTGGCGGCTAGCGGGGGGCTGGATACGCAGTATTTT

j_gene: TRBJ1-1
abundance: NA
v_gene: TRBV6-5
d_gene: NA
len: 12
CDR3aa: CASHQGDGMSFF
CDR3nt: TGTGCCAGCCACCAGGGAGATGGGATGTCTTTCTTT

j_gene: TRBJ1-2
abundance: NA
v_gene: TRBV18
d_gene: NA
len: 12
CDR3aa: CASPKTGYGYTF
CDR3nt: TGTGCCAGCCCGAAGACCGGCTATGGCTACACCTTC

j_gene: TRBJ2-1
abundance: NA
v_gene: TRBV27
d_gene: NA
len: 15
CDR3aa: CASSLVSSSYNEQFF
CDR3nt: TGTGCCAGCAGTTTAGTTAGTTCCTCCTACAATGAGCAGTTCTTC

j_gene: TRBJ1-2
abundance: NA
v_gene: TRBV29-1
d_gene: NA
len: 14
CDR3aa: CSVELTGRHYGYTF
CDR3nt: TGCAGCGTTGAACTTACGGGCAGACACTATGGCTACACCTTC

j_gene: TRBJ2-2
abundance: NA
v_gene: TRBV28
d_gene: NA
len: 15
CDR3aa: CASSLSRGNTGELFF
CDR3nt: TGTGCCAGCAGTTTATCTAGGGGGAACACCGGGGAGCTGTTTTTT

j_gene: TRBJ2-7
abundance: NA
v_gene: TRBV6-1
d_gene: NA
len: 17
CDR3aa: CASSEVRWEGTGYEQYF
CDR3nt: TGTGCCAGCAGTGAAGTTAGGTGGGAAGGCACTGGCTACGAGCAGTACTTC

j_gene: TRBJ1-2
abundance: NA
v_gene: TRBV11-2
d_gene: TRBD1
len: 16
CDR3aa: CASSLGGQGPNYGYTF
CDR3nt: TGTGCCAGCAGCTTAGGGGGACAGGGCCCGAACTATGGCTACACCTTC

j_gene: TRBJ2-7
abundance: NA
v_gene: TRBV18
d_gene: TRBD1
len: 17
CDR3aa: CASSPPLLGTESYEQYF
CDR3nt: TGTGCCAGCTCACCACCCCTTTTAGGGACAGAGAGTTACGAGCAGTACTTC

j_gene: TRBJ1-5
abundance: NA
v_gene: TRBV4-3
d_gene: NA
len: 15
CDR3aa: CASSQDSGGNQPQHF
CDR3nt: TGCGCCAGCAGCCAAGATTCAGGGGGCAATCAGCCCCAGCATTTT

j_gene: TRBJ2-7
abundance: NA
v_gene: TRBV20-1
d_gene: NA
len: 11
CDR3aa: CSARIHYEQYF
CDR3nt: TGCAGTGCTAGAATTCACTACGAGCAGTACTTC

j_gene: TRBJ2-1
abundance: NA
v_gene: TRBV19
d_gene: TRBD1
len: 15
CDR3aa: CASSIWTGADNEQFF
CDR3nt: TGTGCCAGTAGTATATGGACAGGGGCTGACAATGAGCAGTTCTTC

j_gene: TRBJ2-4
abundance: NA
v_gene: TRBV11-3
d_gene: NA
len: 18
CDR3aa: CASSLELKRRTEGNIQYF
CDR3nt: TGTGCCAGCAGCTTAGAGTTGAAGAGGAGAACCGAGGGAAACATTCAGTACTTC

j_gene: TRBJ2-5
abundance: NA
v_gene: TRBV9
d_gene: NA
len: 13
CDR3aa: CASSDPEEETQYF
CDR3nt: TGTGCCAGCAGCGACCCCGAGGAAGAGACCCAGTACTTC

j_gene: TRBJ2-3
abundance: NA
v_gene: TRBV30
d_gene: NA
len: 16
CDR3aa: CAWTRLGLPRADTQYF
CDR3nt: TGTGCCTGGACCCGACTAGGACTACCTAGGGCAGATACGCAGTATTTT

j_gene: TRBJ2-2
abundance: NA
v_gene: TRBV5-8
d_gene: NA
len: 19
CDR3aa: CASSLGPAPRGAFTGELFF
CDR3nt: TGTGCCAGCAGCTTGGGCCCCGCCCCCCGCGGGGCTTTCACCGGGGAGCTGTTTTTT

j_gene: TRBJ2-7
abundance: NA
v_gene: TRBV4-3
d_gene: TRBD2
len: 14
CDR3aa: CASSQAGGVYEQYF
CDR3nt: TGCGCCAGCAGCCAAGCCGGGGGGGTTTACGAGCAGTACTTC

j_gene: TRBJ2-7
abundance: NA
v_gene: TRBV4-1
d_gene: NA
len: 13
CDR3aa: CASSPLAHYEQYF
CDR3nt: TGCGCCAGCAGCCCACTCGCTCACTACGAGCAGTACTTC

j_gene: TRBJ1-1
abundance: NA
v_gene: TRBV11-2
d_gene: NA
len: 13
CDR3aa: CASSLDGNTEAFF
CDR3nt: TGTGCCAGCAGCTTAGATGGGAACACTGAAGCTTTCTTT

j_gene: TRBJ1-2
abundance: NA
v_gene: TRBV3-1/TRBV3-2
d_gene: NA
len: 17
CDR3aa: CASSQEARESLLSGYTF
CDR3nt: TGTGCCAGCAGCCAAGAGGCCAGGGAGTCCCTACTTTCGGGCTACACCTTC

j_gene: TRBJ2-2
abundance: NA
v_gene: TRBV5-6
d_gene: NA
len: 13
CDR3aa: CASRRDLTGELFF
CDR3nt: TGTGCCAGCAGGCGGGACCTCACCGGGGAGCTGTTTTTT

j_gene: TRBJ2-3
abundance: NA
v_gene: TRBV7-9
d_gene: TRBD1
len: 18
CDR3aa: CASSRWTGLFISTDTQYF
CDR3nt: TGTGCCAGCAGCCGGTGGACAGGTCTATTTATTAGCACAGATACGCAGTATTTT

j_gene: TRBJ2-7
abundance: NA
v_gene: TRBV11-2
d_gene: TRBD2
len: 19
CDR3aa: CASSSRGLAGLAISYEQYF
CDR3nt: TGTGCCAGCAGCTCGCGGGGACTAGCGGGGCTCGCAATCTCCTACGAGCAGTACTTC

j_gene: TRBJ2-1
abundance: NA
v_gene: TRBV10-3
d_gene: NA
len: 14
CDR3aa: CATRGGLPYNEQFF
CDR3nt: TGTGCCACTAGGGGGGGTCTCCCTTACAATGAGCAGTTCTTC

j_gene: TRBJ2-3
abundance: NA
v_gene: TRBV10-1
d_gene: NA
len: 16
CDR3aa: CASSSSGYYGTDTQYF
CDR3nt: TGCGCCAGCAGTTCCAGCGGGTATTATGGTACAGATACGCAGTATTTT

j_gene: TRBJ1-2
abundance: NA
v_gene: TRBV27
d_gene: TRBD1
len: 14
CDR3aa: CASSSLRGHYGYTF
CDR3nt: TGTGCCAGCAGCAGCCTCAGGGGGCACTATGGCTACACCTTC

j_gene: TRBJ1-4
abundance: NA
v_gene: TRBV20-1
d_gene: NA
len: 14
CDR3aa: CSASRQAFGEKLFF
CDR3nt: TGCAGTGCTAGTCGGCAGGCCTTTGGGGAAAAACTGTTTTTT

j_gene: TRBJ2-1
abundance: NA
v_gene: TRBV6-5
d_gene: NA
len: 15
CDR3aa: CASSYSGGHYNEQFF
CDR3nt: TGTGCCAGCAGTTACAGTGGGGGACATTACAATGAGCAGTTCTTC

j_gene: TRBJ1-4
abundance: NA
v_gene: TRBV5-1
d_gene: NA
len: 17
CDR3aa: CASSFSTWMRPNEKLFF
CDR3nt: TGCGCCAGCAGCTTTTCCACCTGGATGAGACCTAATGAAAAACTGTTTTTT

j_gene: TRBJ2-1
abundance: NA
v_gene: TRBV7-2
d_gene: TRBD2
len: 17
CDR3aa: CASSSRTSGSSYNEQFF
CDR3nt: TGTGCCAGCAGCTCGCGGACTAGCGGAAGCTCCTACAATGAGCAGTTCTTC

j_gene: TRBJ2-6
abundance: NA
v_gene: TRBV28
d_gene: NA
len: 17
CDR3aa: CASSQIHGASGANVLTF
CDR3nt: TGTGCCAGCAGTCAAATTCACGGGGCATCTGGGGCCAACGTCCTGACTTTC

j_gene: TRBJ2-3
abundance: NA
v_gene: TRBV5-4
d_gene: NA
len: 15
CDR3aa: CASSWGTRATDTQYF
CDR3nt: TGTGCCAGCAGCTGGGGGACGCGCGCCACAGATACGCAGTATTTT

j_gene: TRBJ1-2
abundance: once
v_gene: TRBV4-1
d_gene: NA
len: 16
CDR3aa: CASSQGPGPHNYGYTF
CDR3nt: TGCGCCAGCAGCCAAGGGCCGGGACCGCATAACTATGGCTACACCTTC

j_gene: TRBJ1-3
abundance: NA
v_gene: TRBV5-1
d_gene: NA
len: 15
CDR3aa: CASSLEGEQGNTIYF
CDR3nt: TGCGCCAGCAGCTTGGAGGGGGAGCAAGGAAACACCATATATTTT

j_gene: TRBJ2-1
abundance: NA
v_gene: TRBV7-9
d_gene: TRBD2
len: 15
CDR3aa: CAIPYVRGGFDEQFF
CDR3nt: TGTGCCATACCCTATGTGCGGGGGGGCTTCGATGAGCAGTTCTTC

j_gene: TRBJ1-3
abundance: NA
v_gene: TRBV18
d_gene: NA
len: 14
CDR3aa: CASSPQTGGNTIYF
CDR3nt: TGTGCCAGCTCACCACAAACAGGAGGAAACACCATATATTTT

j_gene: TRBJ2-2
abundance: NA
v_gene: TRBV6-2/TRBV6-3
d_gene: NA
len: 15
CDR3aa: CASSRLAGSPGELFF
CDR3nt: TGTGCCAGCAGTAGACTTGCGGGGTCCCCCGGGGAGCTGTTTTTT

j_gene: TRBJ1-1
abundance: NA
v_gene: TRBV19
d_gene: TRBD1
len: 13
CDR3aa: CASSQQGGVEAFF
CDR3nt: TGTGCCAGTAGTCAACAGGGGGGCGTTGAAGCTTTCTTT

j_gene: TRBJ2-2
abundance: NA
v_gene: TRBV19
d_gene: TRBD1
len: 15
CDR3aa: CASSHLGQGAGELFF
CDR3nt: TGTGCCAGTAGTCATCTCGGACAGGGCGCCGGGGAGCTGTTTTTT

j_gene: TRBJ2-5
abundance: NA
v_gene: TRBV6-2/TRBV6-3
d_gene: NA
len: 17
CDR3aa: CASSYRISTGDRETQYF
CDR3nt: TGTGCCAGCAGTTACCGGATCTCGACGGGGGATCGAGAGACCCAGTACTTC

j_gene: TRBJ2-7
abundance: once
v_gene: TRBV5-4
d_gene: NA
len: 15
CDR3aa: CASSPGTGSSYEQYF
CDR3nt: TGTGCCAGCAGTCCTGGTACAGGGAGCTCCTACGAGCAGTACTTC

j_gene: TRBJ1-1
abundance: NA
v_gene: TRBV11-2
d_gene: NA
len: 15
CDR3aa: CASSLALIRDTEAFF
CDR3nt: TGTGCCAGCAGCTTAGCTTTAATAAGGGACACTGAAGCTTTCTTT

j_gene: TRBJ2-3
abundance: NA
v_gene: TRBV10-3
d_gene: NA
len: 15
CDR3aa: CAISGGYVRTDTQYF
CDR3nt: TGTGCCATCAGTGGGGGATACGTCCGCACAGATACGCAGTATTTT

j_gene: TRBJ2-7
abundance: NA
v_gene: TRBV28
d_gene: TRBD1
len: 16
CDR3aa: CASIPGTGTGVYEQYF
CDR3nt: TGTGCCAGCATTCCAGGAACCGGGACAGGGGTGTACGAGCAGTACTTC